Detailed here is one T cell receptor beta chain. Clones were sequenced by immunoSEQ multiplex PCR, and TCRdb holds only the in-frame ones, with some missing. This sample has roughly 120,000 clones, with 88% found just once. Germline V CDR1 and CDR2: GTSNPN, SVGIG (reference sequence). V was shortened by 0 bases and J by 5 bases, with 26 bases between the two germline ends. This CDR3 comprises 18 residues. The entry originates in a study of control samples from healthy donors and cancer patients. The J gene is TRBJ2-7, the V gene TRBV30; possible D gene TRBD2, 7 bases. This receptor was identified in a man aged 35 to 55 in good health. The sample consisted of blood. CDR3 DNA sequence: TGTGCCTGGAGTGTTAAGGGGGGGGGCATCCTCTCCTTGGACGAGCAGTACTTC. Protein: CAWSVKGGGILSLDEQYF.